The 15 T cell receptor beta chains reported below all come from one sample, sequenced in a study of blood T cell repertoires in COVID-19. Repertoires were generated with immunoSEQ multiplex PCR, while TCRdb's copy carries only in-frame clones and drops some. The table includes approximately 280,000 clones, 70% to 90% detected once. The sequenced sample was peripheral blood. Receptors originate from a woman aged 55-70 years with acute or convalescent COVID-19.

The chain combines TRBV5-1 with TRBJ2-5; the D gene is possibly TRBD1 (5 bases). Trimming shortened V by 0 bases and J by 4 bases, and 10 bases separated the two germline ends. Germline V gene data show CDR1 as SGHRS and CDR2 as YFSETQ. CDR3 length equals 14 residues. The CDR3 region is CASSLGGQRETQYF. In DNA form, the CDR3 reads TGCGCCAGCAGCTTGGGGGGCCAGAGAGAGACCCAGTACTTC.

CDR3 nucleotides: TGTGCCAGCAGTTCTCCGTCCCGGGACAGGCGCAATCAGCCCCAGCATTTT. Its protein is CASSSPSRDRRNQPQHF. This sequence joins TRBV27 and TRBJ1-5; 8 nucleotides match TRBD1. CDR1 is MNHEY, CDR2 SMNVEV, per germline (reference sequence). This CDR3 is 17 amino acids long. V trimming: 4 bases; J trimming: 2 bases; junction bases outside the gene matches: 10.

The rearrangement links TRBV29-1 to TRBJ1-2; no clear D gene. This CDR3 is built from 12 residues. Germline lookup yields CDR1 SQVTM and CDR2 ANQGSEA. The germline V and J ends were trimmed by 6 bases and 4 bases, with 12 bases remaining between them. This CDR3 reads CSVEATPYGYTF. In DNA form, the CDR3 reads TGCAGCGTGGAGGCGACACCCTATGGCTACACCTTC. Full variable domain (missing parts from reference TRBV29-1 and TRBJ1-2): SAVISQKPSRDICQRGTSLTIQCQVDSQVTMMFWYRQQPGQSLTLIATANQGSEATYESGFVIDKFPISRPNLTFSTLTVSNMSPEDSSIYLCSVEATPYGYTFGSGTRLTVV.

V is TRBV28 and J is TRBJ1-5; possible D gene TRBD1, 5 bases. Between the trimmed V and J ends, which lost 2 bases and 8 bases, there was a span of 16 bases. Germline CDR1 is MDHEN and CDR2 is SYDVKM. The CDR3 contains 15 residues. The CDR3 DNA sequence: TGTGCCAGCAGTTTAGGCCAGGGCTCCTTTAAGCCCCAGCATTTT. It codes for CASSLGQGSFKPQHF.

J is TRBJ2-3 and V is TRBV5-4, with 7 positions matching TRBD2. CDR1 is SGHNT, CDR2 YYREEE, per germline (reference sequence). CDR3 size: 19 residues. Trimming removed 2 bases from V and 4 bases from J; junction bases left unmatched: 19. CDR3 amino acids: CASSFLLGGLRKGPDTQYF. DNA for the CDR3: TGTGCCAGCAGCTTTCTTCTGGGGGGGTTACGGAAAGGCCCAGATACGCAGTATTTT.

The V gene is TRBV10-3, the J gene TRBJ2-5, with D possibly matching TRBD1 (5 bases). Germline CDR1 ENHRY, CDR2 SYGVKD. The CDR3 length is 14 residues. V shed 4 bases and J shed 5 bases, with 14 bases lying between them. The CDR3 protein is CAISADRVRETQYF. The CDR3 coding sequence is TGTGCCATCAGTGCTGACAGAGTGCGGGAGACCCAGTACTTC.

Written as DNA, the CDR3 is TGTGCCAGCAGCTTTCCTCAGGGGATCACTGAAGCTTTCTTT. Translating it yields CASSFPQGITEAFF. The rearrangement joins TRBV5-5 to TRBJ1-1, with a weak D call TRBD1 (6 bases). CDR1 and CDR2 from the germline V gene are SGHKS and YYEKEE (reference sequence). There are 14 residues in the CDR3. V lost 2 bases and J 4 bases, leaving 12 bases between the germline ends.

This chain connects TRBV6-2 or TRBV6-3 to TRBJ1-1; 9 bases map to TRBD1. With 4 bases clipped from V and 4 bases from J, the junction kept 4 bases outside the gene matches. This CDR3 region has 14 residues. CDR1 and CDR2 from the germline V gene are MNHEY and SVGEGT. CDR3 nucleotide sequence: TGTGCCAGCAGTTTTCGACAGGGGGGCACTGAAGCTTTCTTT. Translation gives CASSFRQGGTEAFF.

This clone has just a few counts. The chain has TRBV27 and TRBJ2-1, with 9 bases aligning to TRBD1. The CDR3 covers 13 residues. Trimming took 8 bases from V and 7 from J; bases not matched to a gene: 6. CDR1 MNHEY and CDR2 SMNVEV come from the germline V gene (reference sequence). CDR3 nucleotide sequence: TGTGCCAGCGGCGGGGACAGGGTTAATGAGCAGTTCTTC. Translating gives CASGGDRVNEQFF.

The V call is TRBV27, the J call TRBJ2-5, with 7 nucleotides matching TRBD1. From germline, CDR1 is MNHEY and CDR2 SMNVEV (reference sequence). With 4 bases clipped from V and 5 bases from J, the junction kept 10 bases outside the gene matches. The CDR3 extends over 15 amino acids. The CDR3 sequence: CASSSASGRGETQYF. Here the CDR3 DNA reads TGTGCCAGCAGTTCCGCTTCGGGCAGGGGGGAGACCCAGTACTTC.

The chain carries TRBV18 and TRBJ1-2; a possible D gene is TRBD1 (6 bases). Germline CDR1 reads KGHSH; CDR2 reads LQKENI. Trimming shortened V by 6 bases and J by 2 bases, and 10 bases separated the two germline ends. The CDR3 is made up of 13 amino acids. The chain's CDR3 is CASSQGSNYGYTF. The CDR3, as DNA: TGTGCCAGCTCCCAGGGGTCAAACTATGGCTACACCTTC. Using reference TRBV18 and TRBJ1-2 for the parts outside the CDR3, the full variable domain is NAGVMQNPRHLVRRRGQEARLRCSPMKGHSHVYWYRQLPEEGLKFMVYLQKENIIDESGMPKERFSAEFPKEGPSILRIQQVVRGDSAAYFCASSQGSNYGYTFGSGTRLTVV.

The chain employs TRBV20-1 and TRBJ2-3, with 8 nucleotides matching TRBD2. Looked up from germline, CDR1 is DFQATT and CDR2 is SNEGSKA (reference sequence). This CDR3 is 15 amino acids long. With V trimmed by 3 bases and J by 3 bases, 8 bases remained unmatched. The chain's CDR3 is CSASEGGGLTDTQYF. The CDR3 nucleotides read TGCAGTGCTAGTGAGGGCGGGGGGTTGACAGATACGCAGTATTTT.

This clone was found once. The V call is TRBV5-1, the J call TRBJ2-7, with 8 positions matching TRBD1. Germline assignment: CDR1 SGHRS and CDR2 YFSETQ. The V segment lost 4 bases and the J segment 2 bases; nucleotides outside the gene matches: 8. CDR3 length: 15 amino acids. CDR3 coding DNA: TGCGCCAGCAGCCGTCAGGGGGCAAAGACCTACGAGCAGTACTTC. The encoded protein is CASSRQGAKTYEQYF.

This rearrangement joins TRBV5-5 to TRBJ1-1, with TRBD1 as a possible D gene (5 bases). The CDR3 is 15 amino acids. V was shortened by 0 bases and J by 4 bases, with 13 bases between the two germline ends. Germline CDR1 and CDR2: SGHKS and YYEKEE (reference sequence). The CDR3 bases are TGTGCCAGCAGCTTGGAAGTATCGGGGGGCACTGAAGCTTTCTTT. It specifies CASSLEVSGGTEAFF.

This CDR3 is CAFYGDRVGYTF. In DNA form, the CDR3 reads TGTGCCTTCTATGGGGACAGGGTTGGCTACACCTTC. The J gene is TRBJ1-2, the V gene TRBV30, with 9 bases aligning to TRBD1. V was pared by 7 bases and J by 7 bases, with 7 bases of the junction left unmatched. This CDR3 is 12 amino acids long. The germline V gene encodes CDR1 GTSNPN and CDR2 SVGIG (reference sequence). Full variable domain (missing parts from reference TRBV30 and TRBJ1-2): SQTIHQWPATLVQPVGSPLSLECTVEGTSNPNLYWYRQAAGRGLQLLFYSVGIGQISSEVPQNLSASRPQDRQFILSSKKLLLSDSGFYLCAFYGDRVGYTFGSGTRLTVV.